This T cell receptor (beta chain) stems from a study of T cell repertoires in cytomegalovirus infection. Study context: Shared public TCR beta signatures pointed to both CMV infection and a matching HLA type. Study-wide results and limits: It was HLA-C-restricted CMV-specific TCR beta clonotypes that dominated the response ex vivo.

The CDR3 totals 13 residues. Germline loops: CDR1 LNHDA, CDR2 SQIVND (reference sequence). V was shortened by 5 bases and J by 3 bases, with 11 bases between the two germline ends. TCRdb independently ran MiXCR on the reads; one entry per CDR3 protein. The sample contains some 480,000 distinct CDR3 sequences, around a third of which appear only once. This clonotype was seen only a few times. The antigen remains unidentified. The material sequenced was cultured PBMCs, taken from culture after CMV antigen stimulation. The V and J genes are TRBV19 and TRBJ2-7, with D possibly TRBD2 on 6 matching bases. This TCR was recovered from a human donor in good health (CMV status not recorded). Some clones in this sample may be carry-over from other donors' samples. This CDR3 is CASSYGSGYEQYF. CDR3 bases: TGTGCCAGTAGTTATGGTAGCGGCTACGAGCAGTACTTC.